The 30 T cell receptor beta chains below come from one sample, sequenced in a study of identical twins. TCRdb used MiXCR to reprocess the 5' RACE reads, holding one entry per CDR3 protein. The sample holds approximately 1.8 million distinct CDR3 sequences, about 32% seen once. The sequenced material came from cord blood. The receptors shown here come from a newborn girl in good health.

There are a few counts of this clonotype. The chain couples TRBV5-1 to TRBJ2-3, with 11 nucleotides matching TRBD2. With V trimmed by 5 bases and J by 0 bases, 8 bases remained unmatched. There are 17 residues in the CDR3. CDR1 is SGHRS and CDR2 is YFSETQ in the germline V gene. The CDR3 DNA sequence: TGCGCCAGCAGACCCGGGACTAGCGGAGGTAGCACAGATACGCAGTATTTT. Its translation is CASRPGTSGGSTDTQYF.

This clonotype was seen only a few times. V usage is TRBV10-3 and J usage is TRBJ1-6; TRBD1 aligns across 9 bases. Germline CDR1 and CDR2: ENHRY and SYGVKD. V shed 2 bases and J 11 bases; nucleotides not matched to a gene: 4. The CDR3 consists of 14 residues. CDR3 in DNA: TGTGCCATCAGTGAGACAGGGGGCAGGACACCCCTCCACTTT. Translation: CAISETGGRTPLHF.

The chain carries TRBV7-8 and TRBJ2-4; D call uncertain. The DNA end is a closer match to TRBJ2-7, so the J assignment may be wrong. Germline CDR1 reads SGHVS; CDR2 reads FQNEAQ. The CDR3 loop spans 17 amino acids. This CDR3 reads CASSPRRGLSRSYEQYF. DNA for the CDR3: TGTGCCAGCAGCCCCCGAAGAGGTTTATCCAGGTCTTACGAGCAGTACTTC.

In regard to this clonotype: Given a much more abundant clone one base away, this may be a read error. CDR3 loop: CAISEPGTNGCTF. The CDR3 DNA follows: TGTGCCATCAGTGAGCCGGGGACAAATGGCTGCACCTTC. The V call is TRBV10-3, the J call TRBJ1-2; D might be TRBD1 (6 bases). CDR1 ENHRY and CDR2 SYGVKD come from the germline V gene. This CDR3 has 13 residues.

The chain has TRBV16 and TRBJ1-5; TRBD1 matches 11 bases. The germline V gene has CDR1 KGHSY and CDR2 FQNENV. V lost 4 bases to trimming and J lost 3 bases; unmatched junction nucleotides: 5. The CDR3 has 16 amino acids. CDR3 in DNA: TGTGCCAGCAGCCCCCGGGACAGGGGGATCAATCAGCCCCAGCATTTT. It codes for CASSPRDRGINQPQHF.

DNA for the CDR3: TGTGCCATCGCGGATGTGGACCGAGAAGGGAATGAGCAGTACTTC. This gives the protein CAIADVDREGNEQYF. The chain carries TRBV10-3 and TRBJ2-1; no definite D call. Near its end, the DNA agrees better with TRBJ2-7, so the J call may be wrong. This CDR3 has 15 amino acids. Germline V gives CDR1 ENHRY, CDR2 SYGVKD.

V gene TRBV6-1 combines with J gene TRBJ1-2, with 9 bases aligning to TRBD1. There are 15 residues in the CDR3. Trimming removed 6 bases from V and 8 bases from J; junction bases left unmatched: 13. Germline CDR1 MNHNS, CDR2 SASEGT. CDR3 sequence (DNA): TGTGCCAGCAGGCACAGGGACAGGGCTATGGAGGGCTACACCTTC. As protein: CASRHRDRAMEGYTF.

The CDR3 DNA is TGTGCCAGCAGTTATCTGGGGACGGACCTGGGTGGCTACACCTTC. It translates to CASSYLGTDLGGYTF. J is TRBJ1-2 and V is TRBV12-3 or TRBV12-4; D possibly corresponds to TRBD1 (5 bases). Trimming pared 4 bases from V and 7 bases from J, leaving 19 bases between. The CDR3 loop spans 15 amino acids.

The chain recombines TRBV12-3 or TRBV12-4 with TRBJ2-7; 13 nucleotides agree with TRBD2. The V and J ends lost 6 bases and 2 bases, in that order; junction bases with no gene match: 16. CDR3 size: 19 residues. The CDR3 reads CASSSIGLAGEWAAYEQYF. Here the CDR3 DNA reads TGTGCCAGCAGCTCTATTGGACTAGCGGGAGAGTGGGCAGCCTACGAGCAGTACTTC.

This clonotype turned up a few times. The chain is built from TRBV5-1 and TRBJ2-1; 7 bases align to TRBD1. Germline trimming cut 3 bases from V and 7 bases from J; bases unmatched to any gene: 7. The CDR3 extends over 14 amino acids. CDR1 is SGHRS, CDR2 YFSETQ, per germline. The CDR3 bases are TGCGCCAGCAGCTCAGGACAGGTTCTGAATGAGCAGTTCTTC. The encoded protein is CASSSGQVLNEQFF.

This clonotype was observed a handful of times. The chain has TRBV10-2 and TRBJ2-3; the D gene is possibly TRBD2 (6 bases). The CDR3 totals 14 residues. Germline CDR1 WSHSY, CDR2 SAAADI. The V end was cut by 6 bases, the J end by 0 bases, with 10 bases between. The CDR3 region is CASRRRGSTDTQYF. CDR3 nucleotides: TGCGCCAGCAGGCGCCGGGGGAGCACAGATACGCAGTATTTT.

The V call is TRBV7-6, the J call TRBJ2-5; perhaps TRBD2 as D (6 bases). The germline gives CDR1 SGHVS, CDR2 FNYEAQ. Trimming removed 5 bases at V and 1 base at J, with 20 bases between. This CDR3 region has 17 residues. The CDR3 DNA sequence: TGTGCCAGCAGCACTCCCCAGAGGCTAGCGTCCCAAGAGACCCAGTACTTC. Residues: CASSTPQRLASQETQYF.

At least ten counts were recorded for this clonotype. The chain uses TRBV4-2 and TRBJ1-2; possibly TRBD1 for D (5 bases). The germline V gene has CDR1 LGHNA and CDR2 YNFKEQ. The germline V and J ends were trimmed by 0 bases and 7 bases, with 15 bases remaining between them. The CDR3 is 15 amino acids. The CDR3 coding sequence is TGTGCCAGCAGCCAAGAGTTGCGGGACTCCCTTGGCTACACCTTC. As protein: CASSQELRDSLGYTF.

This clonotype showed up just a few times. DNA of the CDR3: TGTGCCAGCAGCCACCCCGGGACGGTGAACACTGAAGCTTTCTTT. Encoded protein: CASSHPGTVNTEAFF. The J gene is TRBJ1-1, the V gene TRBV7-2; tentatively, D is TRBD1 (5 bases). Trimming left V 5 bases short and J 0 bases short, with 13 bases between. Germline CDR1 is SGHTA and CDR2 is FQGNSA. The CDR3 totals 15 residues.

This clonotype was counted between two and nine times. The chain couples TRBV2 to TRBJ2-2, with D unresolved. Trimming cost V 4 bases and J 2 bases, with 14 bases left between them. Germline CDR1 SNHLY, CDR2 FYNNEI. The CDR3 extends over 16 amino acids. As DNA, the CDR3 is TGTGCCAGCAGTGTGAGAAGCCAGGCTAACACCGGGGAGCTGTTTTTT. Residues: CASSVRSQANTGELFF.

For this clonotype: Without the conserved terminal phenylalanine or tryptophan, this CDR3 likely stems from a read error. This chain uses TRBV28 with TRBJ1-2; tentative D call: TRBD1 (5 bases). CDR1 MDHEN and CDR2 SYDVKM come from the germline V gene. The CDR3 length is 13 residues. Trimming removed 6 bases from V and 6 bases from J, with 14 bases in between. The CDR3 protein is CASSRQWRDGYTL. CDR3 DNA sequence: TGTGCCAGCAGCCGACAGTGGCGGGATGGCTACACCTTG.

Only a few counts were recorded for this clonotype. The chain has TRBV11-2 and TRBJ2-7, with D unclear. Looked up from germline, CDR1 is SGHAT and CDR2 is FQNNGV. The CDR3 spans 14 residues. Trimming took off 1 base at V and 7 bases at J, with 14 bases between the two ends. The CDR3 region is CASSLALRNNEQYF. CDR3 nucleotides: TGTGCCAGCAGCTTAGCCCTCAGGAACAATGAGCAGTACTTC.

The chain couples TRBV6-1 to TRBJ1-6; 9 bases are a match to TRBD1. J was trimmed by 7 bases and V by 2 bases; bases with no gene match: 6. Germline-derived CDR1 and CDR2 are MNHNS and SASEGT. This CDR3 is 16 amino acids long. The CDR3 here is CASSESLTGGNSPLHF. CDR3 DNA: TGTGCCAGCAGTGAATCCCTCACAGGGGGCAATTCACCCCTCCACTTT.

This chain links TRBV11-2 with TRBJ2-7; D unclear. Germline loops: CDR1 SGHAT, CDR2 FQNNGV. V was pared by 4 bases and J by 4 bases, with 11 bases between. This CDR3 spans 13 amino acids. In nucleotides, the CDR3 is TGTGCCAGCAGCTCCCGTTTCGGTTACGAGCAGTACTTC. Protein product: CASSSRFGYEQYF.

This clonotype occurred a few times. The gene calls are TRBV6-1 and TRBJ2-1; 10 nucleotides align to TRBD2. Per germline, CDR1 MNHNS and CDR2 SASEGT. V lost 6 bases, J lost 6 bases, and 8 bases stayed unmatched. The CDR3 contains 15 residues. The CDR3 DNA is TGTGCCAGCAGGAGCCTAGCGGGAGCGATCAATGAGCAGTTCTTC. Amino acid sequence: CASRSLAGAINEQFF.

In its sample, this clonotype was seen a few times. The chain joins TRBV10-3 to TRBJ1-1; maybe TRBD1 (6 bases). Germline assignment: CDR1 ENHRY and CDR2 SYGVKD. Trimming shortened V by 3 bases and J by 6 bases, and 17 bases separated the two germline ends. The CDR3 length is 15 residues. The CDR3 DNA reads TGTGCCATCAGTGAAGAAGCAGGGGTAGTGGCTGAAGCTTTCTTT. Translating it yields CAISEEAGVVAEAFF.

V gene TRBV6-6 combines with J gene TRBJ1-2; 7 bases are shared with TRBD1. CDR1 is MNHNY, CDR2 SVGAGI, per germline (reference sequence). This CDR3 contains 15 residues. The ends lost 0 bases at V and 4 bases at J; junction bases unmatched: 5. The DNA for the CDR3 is TGTGCCAGCAGTTACTCGGGACAGCGACTCTATGGCTACACCTTC. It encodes CASSYSGQRLYGYTF.

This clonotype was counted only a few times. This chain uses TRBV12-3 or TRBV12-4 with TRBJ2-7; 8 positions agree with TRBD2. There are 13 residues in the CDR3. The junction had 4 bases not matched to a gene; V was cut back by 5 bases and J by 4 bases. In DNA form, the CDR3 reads TGTGCCAGCAGTATCGGGGGGGGGTACGAGCAGTACTTC. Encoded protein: CASSIGGGYEQYF.

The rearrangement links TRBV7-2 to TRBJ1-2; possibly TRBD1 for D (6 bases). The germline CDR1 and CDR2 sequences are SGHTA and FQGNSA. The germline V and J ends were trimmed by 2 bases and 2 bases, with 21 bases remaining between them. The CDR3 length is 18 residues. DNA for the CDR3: TGTGCCAGCAGCTTAAGTATTGGAGCTGGGGGCGCCAACTATGGCTACACCTTC. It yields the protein CASSLSIGAGGANYGYTF.

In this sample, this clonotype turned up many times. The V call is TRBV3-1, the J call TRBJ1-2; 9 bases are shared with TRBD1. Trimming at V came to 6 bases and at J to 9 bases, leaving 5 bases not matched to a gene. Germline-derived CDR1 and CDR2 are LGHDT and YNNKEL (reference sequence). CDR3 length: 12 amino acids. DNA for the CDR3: TGTGCCAGCAGTACAGGGGGCGCGAGCTACACCTTC. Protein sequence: CASSTGGASYTF.

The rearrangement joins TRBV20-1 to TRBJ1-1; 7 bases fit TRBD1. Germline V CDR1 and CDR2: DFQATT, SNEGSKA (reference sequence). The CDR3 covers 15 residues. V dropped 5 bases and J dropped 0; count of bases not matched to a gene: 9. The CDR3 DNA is TGCAGTGCTGTACCGGGACAGCGGATGAACACTGAAGCTTTCTTT. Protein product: CSAVPGQRMNTEAFF.

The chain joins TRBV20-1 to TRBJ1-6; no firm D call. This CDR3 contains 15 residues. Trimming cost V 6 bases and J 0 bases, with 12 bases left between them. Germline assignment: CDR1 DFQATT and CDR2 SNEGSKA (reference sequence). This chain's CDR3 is CSAIVGSSYNSPLHF. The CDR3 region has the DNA TGCAGTGCAATAGTCGGGAGCTCCTATAATTCACCCCTCCACTTT.

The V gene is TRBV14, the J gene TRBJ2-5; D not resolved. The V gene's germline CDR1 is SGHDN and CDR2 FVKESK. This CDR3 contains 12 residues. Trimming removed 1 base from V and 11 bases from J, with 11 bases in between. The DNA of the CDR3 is TGTGCCAGCAGCCAAGTACACTACGGGCAGTACTTC. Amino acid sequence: CASSQVHYGQYF. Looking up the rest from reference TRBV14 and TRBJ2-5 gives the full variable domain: EAGVTQFPSHSVIEKGQTVTLRCDPISGHDNLYWYRRVMGKEIKFLLHFVKESKQDESGMPNNRFLAERTGGTYSTLKVQPAELEDSGVYFCASSQVHYGQYFGPGTRLLVL.

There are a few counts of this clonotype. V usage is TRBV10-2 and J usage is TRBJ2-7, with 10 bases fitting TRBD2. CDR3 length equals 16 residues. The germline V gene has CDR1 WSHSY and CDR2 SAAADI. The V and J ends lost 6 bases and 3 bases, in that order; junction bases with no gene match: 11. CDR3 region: CASSPRLSGGVYEQYF. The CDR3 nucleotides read TGCGCCAGCAGCCCCCGATTAAGCGGGGGGGTCTACGAGCAGTACTTC.

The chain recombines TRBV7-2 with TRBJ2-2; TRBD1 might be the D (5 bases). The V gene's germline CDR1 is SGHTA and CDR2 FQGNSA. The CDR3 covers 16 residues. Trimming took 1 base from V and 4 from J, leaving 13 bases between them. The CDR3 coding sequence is TGTGCCAGCAGCTTAGTTCCAGGGATGATCACCGGGGAGCTGTTTTTT. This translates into CASSLVPGMITGELFF.